Listed here are 30 T cell receptor beta chains from one sample, sequenced in a study of Ad26.COV2.S vaccination and SARS-CoV-2 variants. The protocol was immunoSEQ multiplex PCR, while the TCRdb copy is restricted to in-frame clones and leaves out a portion. The table includes over 300,000 clones, under 90% detected once. Treatment denoted: about 20 received Ad26.COV2.S at low or high dose, single or two shots; 5 received placebo; per-sample allocation not given. Specimen acquisition occurred on day 63 following the initial vaccine or placebo injection. The sample here was peripheral blood, taken in a trial of Ad26.COV2.S vaccine versus placebo. Source of these receptors: a person aged 18-60 years who received the Ad26.COV2.S COVID-19 vaccine or a placebo.

V usage is TRBV27 and J usage is TRBJ1-3; perhaps TRBD1 as D (5 bases). The germline gives CDR1 MNHEY, CDR2 SMNVEV (reference sequence). The ends were cut back, 5 bases at V and 3 bases at J, with 17 bases in the middle. The CDR3 sequence is 16 residues long. CDR3 in amino acids: CASSPLGGGGGNTIYF. CDR3 nucleotides: TGTGCCAGCAGTCCCCTTGGCGGGGGGGGTGGAAACACCATATATTTT.

This chain uses TRBV5-6 with TRBJ1-6; TRBD1 agrees at 7 bases. This CDR3 region has 14 residues. With V trimmed by 0 bases and J by 10 bases, 4 bases remained unmatched. Germline values: CDR1 SGHDT, CDR2 YYEEEE. Here the CDR3 reads CASSLDRGNSPLHF. The CDR3 nucleotides are TGTGCCAGCAGCTTGGACAGGGGCAACTCACCCCTCCACTTT. Filled out from reference TRBV5-6 and TRBJ1-6, the complete variable domain reads DAGVTQSPTHLIKTRGQQVTLRCSPKSGHDTVSWYQQALGQGPQFIFQYYEEEERQRGNFPDRFSGHQFPNYSSELNVNALLLGDSALYLCASSLDRGNSPLHFGNGTRLTVT.

The rearrangement joins TRBV4-3 to TRBJ2-1, with D hard to call. Germline V lookup: CDR1 LGHNA, CDR2 YSLEER. CDR3 length: 14 amino acids. Trimming stripped 1 base from V and 5 bases from J, with 9 bases between. DNA for the CDR3: TGCGCCAGCAGCCAAGTCGGCCGGAACAATGAGCAGTTCTTC. It encodes CASSQVGRNNEQFF.

The gene calls are TRBV11-2 and TRBJ2-7; D is ambiguous. Germline lookup yields CDR1 SGHAT and CDR2 FQNNGV. This CDR3 contains 15 residues. V was pared by 3 bases and J by 4 bases, with 16 bases between. The CDR3 sequence: CASSFYATYEYEQYF. The DNA of the CDR3 is TGTGCCAGCAGCTTTTACGCGACCTATGAATACGAGCAGTACTTC. Complete variable domain (other parts from reference TRBV11-2 and TRBJ2-7): EAGVAQSPRYKIIEKRQSVAFWCNPISGHATLYWYQQILGQGPKLLIQFQNNGVVDDSQLPKDRFSAERLKGVDSTLKIQPAKLEDSAVYLCASSFYATYEYEQYFGPGTRLTVT.

The V gene is TRBV6-2 or TRBV6-3, the J gene TRBJ2-1; D tentatively reads TRBD1 or TRBD2 (5 bases each). Germline CDR1 is MNHEY and CDR2 is SVGEGT. V was cut by 2 bases and J by 0 bases, with 11 bases left in between. The CDR3 covers 16 residues. CDR3 in amino acids: CASSYVGGSSYNEQFF. Here the CDR3 DNA reads TGTGCCAGCAGTTACGTTGGGGGAAGCTCCTACAATGAGCAGTTCTTC.

The chain employs TRBV5-5 and TRBJ1-2, with TRBD1 identical over 7 bases. The length of the CDR3 is 13 residues. The germline V gene has CDR1 SGHKS and CDR2 YYEKEE (reference sequence). V was clipped by 4 bases and J by 4 bases; unmatched bases: 4. The CDR3 coding sequence is TGTGCCAGCAGCCCGGGACAGCCCTATGGCTACACCTTC. Its protein product is CASSPGQPYGYTF.

V gene TRBV2 combines with J gene TRBJ1-2; no clear D. The germline V gene encodes CDR1 SNHLY and CDR2 FYNNEI. V was trimmed by 6 bases and J by 4 bases, leaving 12 bases between them. The CDR3 contains 13 residues. This CDR3 reads CASRVDRSYGYTF. The CDR3 DNA reads TGTGCCAGCAGGGTCGATAGGAGCTATGGCTACACCTTC.

Here the CDR3 reads CATSLLGQSQYF. The CDR3 DNA is TGTGCCACCAGTCTTCTAGGACAATCGCAGTATTTT. The J gene is TRBJ2-3, the V gene TRBV24-1, with a tentative D call TRBD1 (5 bases). CDR1 and CDR2 from the germline V gene are KGHDR and SFDVKD. Deletions cut 6 bases from V and 10 bases from J, with 13 bases between. The CDR3 loop spans 12 amino acids.

The V gene is TRBV20-1, the J gene TRBJ2-5; 8 nucleotides agree with TRBD2. The CDR3 consists of 15 residues. With V trimmed by 3 bases and J by 6 bases, 12 bases remained unmatched. Germline V gene sequence: CDR1 DFQATT, CDR2 SNEGSKA (reference sequence). CDR3 sequence: CSASDSGGPKKTQYF. The DNA for the CDR3 is TGCAGTGCTAGTGATTCGGGAGGGCCCAAGAAGACCCAGTACTTC.

The chain combines TRBV18 with TRBJ1-1; D unclear. V lost 4 bases, J lost 4 bases, and 16 bases lay in between. Germline V gives CDR1 KGHSH, CDR2 LQKENI. This CDR3 comprises 15 residues. The CDR3 region is CASSLARADSTEAFF. CDR3 sequence (DNA): TGTGCCAGCTCACTTGCTAGGGCAGATTCCACTGAAGCTTTCTTT.

In this sample, this clone turned up many times. The chain uses TRBV18 and TRBJ2-7, with TRBD1 as a possible D gene (6 bases). Germline V gene lookup returns CDR1 KGHSH and CDR2 LQKENI. V was pared by 5 bases and J by 6 bases, with 14 bases between. The CDR3 length is 13 residues. The CDR3 region has the DNA TGTGCCAGCTCAGCAACAGGGAAGCGCGAGCAGTACTTC. Translating gives CASSATGKREQYF.

This rearrangement joins TRBV6-5 to TRBJ1-3; D remains ambiguous. Trimming took off 0 bases at V and 0 bases at J, with 9 bases between the two ends. This CDR3 contains 16 residues. Germline V gives CDR1 MNHEY, CDR2 SVGAGI. CDR3 DNA sequence: TGTGCCAGCAGTTACTCGACCGCAACCTCTGGAAACACCATATATTTT. Amino acid sequence: CASSYSTATSGNTIYF.

V is TRBV14 and J is TRBJ2-7, with a tentative D call TRBD1 (6 bases). The CDR3 loop spans 14 amino acids. The V gene lost 3 bases and the J gene lost 7 bases, with 16 bases spanning the gap. Germline CDR1 is SGHDN and CDR2 is FVKESK. CDR3 loop: CASSQTRGWREQYF. CDR3 in DNA: TGTGCCAGCAGCCAGACCAGGGGATGGAGGGAGCAGTACTTC.

The chain joins TRBV6-1 to TRBJ2-7, with 10 bases identical to TRBD1. The CDR3 totals 16 residues. Per germline, CDR1 MNHNS and CDR2 SASEGT. The V segment lost 1 base and the J segment 2 bases; nucleotides outside the gene matches: 5. CDR3 in amino acids: CASSEETGTGAYEQYF. CDR3 bases: TGTGCCAGCAGTGAAGAAACCGGGACAGGGGCCTACGAGCAGTACTTC.

J is TRBJ2-2 and V is TRBV5-1; D may be TRBD2 (6 bases). CDR3 size: 14 residues. Germline V gene data show CDR1 as SGHRS and CDR2 as YFSETQ. V was clipped by 7 bases and J by 1 base, with 11 bases between them. The CDR3 DNA reads TGCGCCAGCGCTTTGGGGGGGAACACCGGGGAGCTGTTTTTT. Its translation: CASALGGNTGELFF.

This clone has a handful of counts. V gene TRBV11-3 combines with J gene TRBJ1-5; D remains unclear. V dropped 8 bases and J dropped 0 bases, with 11 bases sitting between them. This CDR3 has 14 amino acids. Per germline, CDR1 SGHNT and CDR2 YENEEA. The DNA of the CDR3 is TGTGCCAGCCTCCCCCGGGATAGCAATCAGCCCCAGCATTTT. It specifies CASLPRDSNQPQHF.

This clone appeared a few times. The chain is built from TRBV10-3 and TRBJ1-1; D gene ambiguous. The CDR3 is made up of 12 amino acids. Germline V lookup: CDR1 ENHRY, CDR2 SYGVKD. Trimming took off 10 bases at V and 3 bases at J, with 12 bases between the two ends. The DNA for the CDR3 is TGTGCCACCAAACCAACAGACACTGAAGCTTTCTTT. This translates into CATKPTDTEAFF.

This clone is a singleton in its sample. This chain links TRBV5-6 with TRBJ2-1; perhaps TRBD1 as D (6 bases). The germline CDR1 and CDR2 sequences are SGHDT and YYEEEE. The CDR3 is 17 residues long. The V and J ends lost 0 bases and 2 bases respectively, with 15 bases between them. The CDR3 region is CASSLAMAGVTYNEQFF. For the CDR3, the DNA is TGTGCCAGCAGCTTGGCCATGGCAGGGGTCACCTACAATGAGCAGTTCTTC.

This chain links TRBV7-7 with TRBJ2-2; TRBD2 aligns across 14 bases. The V segment lost 4 bases and the J segment 1 base; nucleotides outside the gene matches: 2. Germline V gene lookup returns CDR1 SSHAT and CDR2 FNYEAQ (reference sequence). This CDR3 is built from 17 residues. DNA for the CDR3: TGTGCCAGCAGCTCGACTAGCGGGAGGGAGAACACCGGGGAGCTGTTTTTT. As protein: CASSSTSGRENTGELFF.

The chain's CDR3 is CASSPKSPALTGNEQFF. As DNA, the CDR3 is TGTGCCAGCTCACCAAAATCCCCTGCCCTGACAGGCAATGAGCAGTTCTTC. V and J are TRBV18 and TRBJ2-1, with D possibly being TRBD1 (6 bases). CDR3 length equals 17 residues. The V gene's germline CDR1 is KGHSH and CDR2 LQKENI. The ends were cut back, 2 bases at V and 6 bases at J, with 20 bases in the middle.

CDR3 loop: CASSEAGYGPYTF. The CDR3 region has the DNA TGTGCCAGCAGTGAAGCGGGGTACGGCCCCTACACCTTC. The rearrangement joins TRBV6-1 to TRBJ1-2; D remains ambiguous. Germline V lookup: CDR1 MNHNS, CDR2 SASEGT. Trimming cost V 0 bases and J 10 bases, with 12 bases left between them. This CDR3 is built from 13 residues.

This clone was counted only a few times. The chain combines TRBV18 with TRBJ2-1, with D possibly TRBD2 on 7 matching bases. V lost 3 bases and J lost 9, with 12 bases in between. This CDR3 is built from 13 residues. In germline, CDR1 is KGHSH, CDR2 LQKENI. This chain's CDR3 is CASSPSRGGEQFF. The CDR3 bases are TGTGCCAGCTCACCTTCTAGGGGGGGTGAGCAGTTCTTC.

J is TRBJ2-7 and V is TRBV18, with 7 bases aligning to TRBD1. The CDR3 has 14 amino acids. V shed 2 bases, J shed 5 bases, and the junction held 6 bases outside the gene matches. Germline CDR1 and CDR2: KGHSH and LQKENI. The CDR3 sequence is CASSPNQGDHEQYF. CDR3 in DNA: TGTGCCAGCTCACCAAACCAGGGGGACCACGAGCAGTACTTC.

In DNA form, the CDR3 reads TGTGCCAGCAGCCGGGCGGGGGCGAAGGAGACCCAGTACTTC. This gives the protein CASSRAGAKETQYF. The chain has TRBV7-7 and TRBJ2-5, with TRBD2 as a possible D gene (7 bases). V dropped 5 bases and J dropped 5 bases, with 15 bases sitting between them. CDR3 length equals 14 residues. Germline values: CDR1 SSHAT, CDR2 FNYEAQ (reference sequence).

This sequence joins TRBV6-2 or TRBV6-3 and TRBJ1-5, with TRBD1 matching 7 bases. The germline V gene encodes CDR1 MNHEY and CDR2 SVGEGT. With V trimmed by 6 bases and J by 2 bases, 13 bases remained unmatched. The CDR3 consists of 17 residues. The CDR3 sequence: CASSLDRDQLGNQPQHF. CDR3 nucleotide sequence: TGTGCCAGCAGCCTTGACAGGGACCAATTAGGCAATCAGCCCCAGCATTTT.

This clone has a handful of counts. Additional DNA sequences in this sample encode the identical CDR3. The chain recombines TRBV6-5 with TRBJ1-3; 7 nucleotides agree with TRBD1. The germline V gene encodes CDR1 MNHEY and CDR2 SVGAGI. CDR3 length: 13 residues. V was pared by 6 bases and J by 1 base, with 0 bases of the junction left unmatched. CDR3 region: CASRTGSGNTIYF. DNA of the CDR3: TGTGCCAGCAGGACAGGGTCTGGAAACACCATATATTTT.

The chain employs TRBV2 and TRBJ2-5; D is uncertain. This CDR3 has 10 residues. Trimming took 8 bases from V and 5 from J, leaving 6 bases between them. Germline V CDR1 and CDR2: SNHLY, FYNNEI. CDR3 protein: CASGQETQYF. The CDR3 nucleotides read TGTGCCAGCGGTCAGGAGACCCAGTACTTC.

The gene calls are TRBV4-1 and TRBJ1-1; maybe TRBD1 (5 bases). Trimming took 0 bases from V and 4 from J, leaving 15 bases between them. In germline, CDR1 is MGHRA, CDR2 YSYEKL. The CDR3 loop spans 16 amino acids. CDR3 nucleotide sequence: TGCGCCAGCAGCCAAGATCAAGAGGGGCGCGGCACTGAAGCTTTCTTT. The encoded protein is CASSQDQEGRGTEAFF.

CDR3 residues: CASSALRAGGFNEQFF. DNA for the CDR3: TGTGCCAGCAGCGCCCTCCGAGCGGGGGGGTTCAATGAGCAGTTCTTC. The gene calls are TRBV11-3 and TRBJ2-1, with 10 bases lining up with TRBD2. This CDR3 contains 16 residues. With 5 bases clipped from V and 6 bases from J, the junction kept 10 bases outside the gene matches. CDR1 SGHNT and CDR2 YENEEA come from the germline V gene.

This chain links TRBV6-2 or TRBV6-3 with TRBJ1-3; D gene unclear. The V end was cut by 0 bases, the J end by 2 bases, with 14 bases between. The CDR3 runs to 17 residues. The V gene's germline CDR1 is MNHEY and CDR2 SVGEGT. Here the CDR3 reads CASSYSAPGGPGNTIYF. The CDR3 nucleotides are TGTGCCAGCAGTTACTCGGCCCCGGGAGGCCCTGGAAACACCATATATTTT.